The clone carrying this TCR beta chain has ten or more counts. As to time point: newly diagnosed GD, antithyroid drugs for less than 3 months. TCR sequences were obtained from RNA taken from PBMCs. The CDR3 sequence is 18 residues long. V lost 1 base to trimming and J lost 7 bases; unmatched junction nucleotides: 17. The germline V gene has CDR1 SGHVS and CDR2 FNYEAQ. With iRepertoire HTBI primers and Arm-PCR of CDR3 regions, TCR beta libraries were built. Each CDR3 protein is one row after TCRdb ran MiXCR on the multiplex PCR reads. Of approximately 350,000 distinct CDR3 sequences in the sample, approximately 12% are singletons; the top ten hold approximately 19%. The sample comes from a study of regulatory T cells in long-lasting Graves disease. These data also formed part of another study, on T cells in Graves' hyperthyroidism and ophthalmopathy. That study adds: First-round RT-PCR of the TCR CDR3 relied on the HTBI primer set.

The sequenced sample was peripheral blood mononuclear cells (PBMCs), obtained at new diagnosis, from a patient treated with antithyroid drugs. V usage is TRBV7-6 and J usage is TRBJ2-5; 8 bases are shared with TRBD2. The clonotype originates from a young woman with Graves disease. The chain's CDR3 is CASSLGSLRGGLSTTQYF. The CDR3, as DNA: TGTGCCAGCAGCTTAGGGTCCCTCCGGGGGGGCCTATCGACGACCCAGTACTTC. Together with reference TRBV7-6 and TRBJ2-5, the CDR3 gives the full variable domain: GAGVSQSPRYKVTKRGQDVALRCDPISGHVSLYWYRQALGQGPEFLTYFNYEAQQDKSGLPNDRFSAERPEGSISTLTIQRTEQRDSAMYRCASSLGSLRGGLSTTQYFGPGTRLLVL.